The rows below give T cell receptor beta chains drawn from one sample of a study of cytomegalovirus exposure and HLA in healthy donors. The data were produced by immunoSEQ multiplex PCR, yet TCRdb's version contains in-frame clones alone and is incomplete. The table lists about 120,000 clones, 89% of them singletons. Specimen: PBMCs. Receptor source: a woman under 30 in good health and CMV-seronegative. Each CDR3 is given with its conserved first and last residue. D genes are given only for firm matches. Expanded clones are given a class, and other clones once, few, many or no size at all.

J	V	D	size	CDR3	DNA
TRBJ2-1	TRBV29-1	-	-	CRFFPRFDRRDSYNEQFF	TGCAGGTTTTTCCCGCGATTTGACCGTCGGGACTCCTACAATGAGCAGTTCTTC
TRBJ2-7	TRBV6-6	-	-	CASSYRVSYEQYF	TGTGCCAGCAGTTATCGGGTCTCCTACGAGCAGTACTTC
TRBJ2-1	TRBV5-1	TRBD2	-	CASSLTSGGSYEQFF	TGCGCCAGCAGCTTGACTAGCGGGGGAAGCTATGAGCAGTTCTTC
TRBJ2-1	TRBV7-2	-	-	CASSSGVTTYNEQFF	TGTGCCAGCAGCTCCGGGGTTACTACCTACAATGAGCAGTTCTTC
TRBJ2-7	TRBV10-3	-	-	CAIGSREYEQYF	TGTGCCATCGGATCAAGGGAGTACGAGCAGTACTTC
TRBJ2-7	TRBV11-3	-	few	CASSLLSGRGYEQYF	TGTGCCAGCAGCTTGCTGTCGGGGAGAGGTTACGAGCAGTACTTC
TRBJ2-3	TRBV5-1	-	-	CASSFLGGTDTQYF	TGCGCCAGCAGCTTTTTAGGGGGCACAGATACGCAGTATTTT
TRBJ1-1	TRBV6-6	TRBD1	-	CASSPRTGVAEAFF	TGTGCCAGCAGCCCAAGGACAGGGGTCGCTGAAGCTTTCTTT
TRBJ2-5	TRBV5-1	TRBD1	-	CASRRRDRSQETQYF	TGCGCCAGCAGGAGACGGGACAGGAGCCAAGAGACCCAGTACTTC
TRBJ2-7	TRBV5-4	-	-	CASSLSGQRGYEQYF	TGTGCCAGCAGCTTGTCTGGGCAACGAGGGTACGAGCAGTACTTC
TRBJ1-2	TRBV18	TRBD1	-	CASSPGQGNNYGYTF	TGTGCCAGCTCACCAGGACAGGGTAATAACTATGGCTACACCTTC
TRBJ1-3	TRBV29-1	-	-	CSVVQGGSGNTIYF	TGCAGCGTGGTCCAGGGAGGCTCAGGAAACACCATATATTTT
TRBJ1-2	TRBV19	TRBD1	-	CASSTQTGHYGYTF	TGTGCCAGTAGTACGCAGACAGGGCACTATGGCTACACCTTC
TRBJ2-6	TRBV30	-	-	CAWDSQISSGANVLTF	TGTGCCTGGGACAGCCAAATTTCCTCTGGGGCCAACGTCCTGACTTTC
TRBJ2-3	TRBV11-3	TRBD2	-	CASSFPLAARTDTQYF	TGTGCCAGCAGCTTTCCTCTAGCGGCCCGCACAGATACGCAGTATTTT
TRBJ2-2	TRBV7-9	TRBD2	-	CAIRLAGGQENTGELFF	TGTGCCATCCGACTAGCGGGAGGTCAGGAAAACACCGGGGAGCTGTTTTTT
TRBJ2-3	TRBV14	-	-	CASSLRVAASTDTQYF	TGTGCCAGCAGCCTCCGGGTAGCGGCTAGCACAGATACGCAGTATTTT
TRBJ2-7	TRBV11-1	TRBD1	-	CASSKPGQGAYEQYF	TGTGCCAGCAGCAAACCGGGACAGGGGGCCTACGAGCAGTACTTC
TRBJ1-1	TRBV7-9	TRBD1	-	CASSGQGRVSLTTEAFF	TGTGCCAGCAGCGGACAGGGGAGGGTGAGTTTAACGACTGAAGCTTTCTTT
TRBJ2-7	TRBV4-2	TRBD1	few	CASTPGTGYEQYF	TGTGCCAGCACCCCCGGGACAGGGTACGAGCAGTACTTC
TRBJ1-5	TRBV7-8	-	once	CASSLSPDQPQHF	TGTGCCAGCAGCTTATCTCCGGATCAGCCCCAGCATTTT
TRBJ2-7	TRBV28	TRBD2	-	CASSLYKWTSGAPSYEQYF	TGTGCCAGCAGTTTATATAAGTGGACTAGCGGGGCCCCCTCCTACGAGCAGTACTTC
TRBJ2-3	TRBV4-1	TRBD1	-	CASRRETGGLDTQYF	TGCGCCAGCCGCAGGGAGACAGGGGGGTTAGATACGCAGTATTTT
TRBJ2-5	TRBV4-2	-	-	CASSQDRGGGAQQETQYF	TGTGCCAGCAGCCAAGATAGGGGGGGCGGGGCTCAACAAGAGACCCAGTACTTC
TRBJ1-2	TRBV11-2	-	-	CASSLAPATGVYGYTF	TGTGCCAGCAGCTTAGCCCCCGCGACGGGGGTCTATGGCTACACCTTC